Given below is one T cell receptor (beta chain) in context. Its specific antigen is unknown. There are no base qualities to consult, and no much larger clone falls within one base. This specimen comes from a study of CD8+CD57+ T cells in acquired aplastic anemia (dated 2018 in TCRdb). Notes on the research overall: A mean of about 3.2 ug of DNA, ranging from about 0.19 to 27.4 ug, was extracted from sorted CD4+ and CD8+ cells. CD8+CD57+ expansion was defined as frequency above the mean frequency observed in healthy subjects. Overall results and qualifications from the work: CD8+ Simpson's diversity did not differ significantly between patients and healthy controls (P=0.060). Some 30 CD8+ CDR3 sequences were shared between patients and controls but appeared highly expressed in patients and within their immunodominant clones.

Flow cytometry had shown CD8+CD57+ cell expansion in the patients selected for sequencing. All patients had severe acquired aplastic anemia diagnosed by International Study of Aplastic Anemia and Agranulocytosis and Camitta criteria. Patients had received no therapy at the time of blood sampling. In this study, sorted CD4+ and CD8+ T cells from the blood of healthy subjects and of severe aplastic anemia patients had their TCR repertoires deep-sequenced. Patients were enrolled under clinicaltrials.gov protocols 00001620, 01623167, 00001397, 00071045, 00081523 and 00961064 in the USA. Ficoll-Paque density gradient centrifugation was used to isolate peripheral blood mononuclear cells. Before DNA extraction, CD4+ and CD8+ T cells were sorted with FACS or magnetic beads. TCR beta VDJ combination and CDR3 sequence profiling used genomic DNA as the template. TCR repertoire sequencing was run on an Illumina HiSeq 2000. The authors' pipeline ran thus. Repertoires were assessed using TRBV/TRBJ rearrangement plots, CDR3 size and DJ length profiles, and Simpson's diversity index. The most abundant DNA sequence in the deep sequencing data was taken as the immunodominant clone. CDR3 amino acid sequences were screened for sharing across subjects and compared with published repertoires and the VDJdb database. TCRdb's own reprocessing of the public reads used fastp at Q25 and MiXCR and kept productive beta chains. Every CDR3 protein is listed once, alongside the most common genes and DNA of its rows. These V and J calls originate from TCRdb's pipeline instead of the authors' own analysis. This sample holds 150,000 to 160,000 distinct CDR3 sequences; 52% were observed only once. The top ten clonotypes cover about 12% of the sample.

The germline V gene encodes CDR1 MNHEY and CDR2 SMNVEV (reference sequence). From the cysteine through the phenylalanine, the CDR3 covers 16 amino acids. The only DNA kept is the CDR3, 48 bases in frame from the first base. The V end gives up 5 bases and the J end 7 bases, leaving 16 bases in the junction not matched to a gene. The sequence derives from a human donor with aplastic anemia. Source material: sorted CD4+, CD8+, or CD8+CD57+ T cells (not recorded which) from PBMCs. Rearrangement joined TRBV27 to TRBJ1-2; TRBD1 matches 7 bases in the middle. In nucleotides, the sequence is TGTGCCAGCAGTGCTCTGGGAACCCAGGGGGTTATTGGCTACACCTTC. It specifies CASSALGTQGVIGYTF.